This T cell receptor beta chain was captured in a study of blood T cell repertoires in COVID-19. Study-level background: The United States, Italy and Spain provided the acute and convalescent COVID-19 samples.

Repertoires were generated with immunoSEQ multiplex PCR, while TCRdb's copy carries only in-frame clones and drops some. The repertoire holds roughly 330,000 clones, with approximately 88% as singletons. The sequencing input was peripheral blood. The clonotype comes from a man aged 18-30 years who had recovered from COVID-19.

CDR3 DNA: TGCGCCAGCAGTCAGACTCCACTCGAGGTAGATACGCAGTATTTT. It specifies CASSQTPLEVDTQYF. V usage is TRBV5-1 and J usage is TRBJ2-3; no clear D gene. The CDR3 loop spans 15 amino acids. Germline-derived CDR1 and CDR2 are SGHRS and YFSETQ. V dropped 5 bases and J dropped 5 bases, with 18 bases sitting between them.